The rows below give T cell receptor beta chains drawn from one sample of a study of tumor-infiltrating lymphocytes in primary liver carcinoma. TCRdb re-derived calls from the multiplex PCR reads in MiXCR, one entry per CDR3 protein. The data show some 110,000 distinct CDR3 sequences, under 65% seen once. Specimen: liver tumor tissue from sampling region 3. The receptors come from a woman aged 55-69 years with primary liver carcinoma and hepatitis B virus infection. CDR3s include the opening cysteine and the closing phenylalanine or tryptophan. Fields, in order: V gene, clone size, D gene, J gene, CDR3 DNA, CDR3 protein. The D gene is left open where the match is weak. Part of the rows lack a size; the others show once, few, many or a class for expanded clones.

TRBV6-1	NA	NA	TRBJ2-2	TGTGCCAGCAGTGAAGGGGATCTGTATACCGGGCTGCTGTTTTTT	CASSEGDLYTGLLFF
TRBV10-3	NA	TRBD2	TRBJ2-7	TGTGCCATCAGTACGGCGGGAGCCCACGAGCAGTACTTC	CAISTAGAHEQYF
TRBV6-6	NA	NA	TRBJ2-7	TGTGCGAGCAGTTACTCCGTGTCAGGGACCACCTACGAGCAGTACTTC	CASSYSVSGTTYEQYF
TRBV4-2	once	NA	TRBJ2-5	TGTGCCAGCAGCCATGAAACCAGGGTGCCATGGAGGGAGACCCAGTACTTC	CASSHETRVPWRETQYF
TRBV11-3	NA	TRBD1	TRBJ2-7	TGTGCCAGCGGCCCAGGGACAGGGGGCATCTACGAGCAGTACTTC	CASGPGTGGIYEQYF
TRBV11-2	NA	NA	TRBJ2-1	TGTACCAGCAGTTTAGGTAAAAGTGAGCAGTTCTTC	CTSSLGKSEQFF
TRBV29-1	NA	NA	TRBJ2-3	TGCAGCCTCCACGGATCCGCGACGGGAAGTGGCGCTACGCAGTATTTT	CSLHGSATGSGATQYF
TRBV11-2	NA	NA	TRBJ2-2	TGTTCCAGCAGCTTAGGTCTGGCCGGGGAACTGTTTTTT	CSSSLGLAGELFF
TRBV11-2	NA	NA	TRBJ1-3	TGTGCCATCAGCTTAGCGGGGAACACCATATATTTT	CAISLAGNTIYF
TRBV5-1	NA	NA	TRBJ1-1	TGCGCCAGCAGCTTCTCTTCCCTTGGGGACACTGAAGCTTTCTTT	CASSFSSLGDTEAFF